This T cell receptor beta chain comes out of a study of tumor and adjacent non-tumor tissue in lung cancer. RNA was extracted from bulk tissue without any cell sorting. A modified ARM-PCR protocol with three rounds of nested PCR amplified TCRbeta. Via MiXCR, TCRdb re-called the multiplex PCR reads, giving one row per CDR3 protein. The profile covers about 85,000 distinct CDR3 sequences, with 61% appearing a single time and about 15% taken by the ten largest. The CDR3 totals 13 residues. CDR1 and CDR2 from the germline V gene are SGHAT and FQNNGV. V was cut by 5 bases and J by 8 bases, with 15 bases left in between. Details on this clonotype: Its target is unknown.

Whole-study findings and limits: Compared with tumor, normal lung showed significantly lower TCR diversity.

The V and J genes are TRBV11-2 and TRBJ1-2; weak D call: TRBD1 (5 bases). The TCR sequence derives from a man in his sixties or seventies with non-small cell lung cancer. The sample was lung tumor tissue. This CDR3 reads CASSLTVRKGYTF. The CDR3 nucleotides read TGTGCCAGCAGCCTGACAGTTCGCAAGGGCTACACCTTC. Combining the CDR3 with reference TRBV11-2 and TRBJ1-2 gives the whole variable domain EAGVAQSPRYKIIEKRQSVAFWCNPISGHATLYWYQQILGQGPKLLIQFQNNGVVDDSQLPKDRFSAERLKGVDSTLKIQPAKLEDSAVYLCASSLTVRKGYTFGSGTRLTVV.